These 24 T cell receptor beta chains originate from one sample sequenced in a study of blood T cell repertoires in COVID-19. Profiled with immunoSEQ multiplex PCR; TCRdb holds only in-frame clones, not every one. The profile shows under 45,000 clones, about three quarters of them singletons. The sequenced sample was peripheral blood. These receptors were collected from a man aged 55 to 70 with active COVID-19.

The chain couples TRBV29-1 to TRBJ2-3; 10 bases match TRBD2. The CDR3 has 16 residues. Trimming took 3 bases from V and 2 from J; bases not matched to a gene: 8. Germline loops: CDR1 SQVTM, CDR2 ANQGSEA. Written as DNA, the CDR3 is TGCAGCGTTGACAGCGGGGGGGCCGGATTCACAGATACGCAGTATTTT. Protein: CSVDSGGAGFTDTQYF.

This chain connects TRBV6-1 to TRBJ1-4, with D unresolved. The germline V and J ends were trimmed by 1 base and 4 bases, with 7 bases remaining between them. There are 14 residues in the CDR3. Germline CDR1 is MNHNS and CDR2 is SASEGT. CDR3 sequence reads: CASSEVGGNEKLFF. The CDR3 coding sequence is TGTGCCAGCAGTGAAGTAGGCGGTAATGAAAAACTGTTTTTT.

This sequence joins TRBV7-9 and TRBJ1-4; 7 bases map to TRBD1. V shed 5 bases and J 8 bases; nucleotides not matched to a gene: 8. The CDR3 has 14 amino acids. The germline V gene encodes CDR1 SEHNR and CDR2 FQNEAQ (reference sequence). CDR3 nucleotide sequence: TGTGCCAGCAGCCGTCTGACAGGGTACGAAAAACTGTTTTTT. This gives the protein CASSRLTGYEKLFF.

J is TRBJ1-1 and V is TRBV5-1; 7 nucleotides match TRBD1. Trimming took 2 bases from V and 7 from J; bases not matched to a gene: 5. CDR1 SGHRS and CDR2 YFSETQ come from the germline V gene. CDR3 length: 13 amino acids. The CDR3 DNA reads TGCGCCAGCAGCTTCGAGAGGGGGCTTGAAGCTTTCTTT. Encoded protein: CASSFERGLEAFF.

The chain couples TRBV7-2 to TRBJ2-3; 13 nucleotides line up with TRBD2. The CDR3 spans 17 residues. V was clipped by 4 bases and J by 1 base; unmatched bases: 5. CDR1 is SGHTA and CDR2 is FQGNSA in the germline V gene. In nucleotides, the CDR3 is TGTGCCAGCAGCTCCAGACTAGCGGGGGGCCGCACAGATACGCAGTATTTT. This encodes CASSSRLAGGRTDTQYF.

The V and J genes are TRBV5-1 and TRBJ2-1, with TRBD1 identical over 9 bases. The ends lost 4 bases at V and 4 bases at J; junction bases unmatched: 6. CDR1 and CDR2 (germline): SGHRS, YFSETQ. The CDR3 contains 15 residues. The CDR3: CASSRTGEFYNEQFF. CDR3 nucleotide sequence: TGCGCCAGCAGCAGGACAGGGGAGTTTTACAATGAGCAGTTCTTC.

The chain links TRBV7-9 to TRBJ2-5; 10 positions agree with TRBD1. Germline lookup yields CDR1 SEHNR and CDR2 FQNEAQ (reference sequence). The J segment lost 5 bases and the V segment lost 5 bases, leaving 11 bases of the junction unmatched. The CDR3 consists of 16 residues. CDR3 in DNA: TGTGCCAGCAGCCAGGGGACAGGGGCTGTTGGGGAGACCCAGTACTTC. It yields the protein CASSQGTGAVGETQYF.

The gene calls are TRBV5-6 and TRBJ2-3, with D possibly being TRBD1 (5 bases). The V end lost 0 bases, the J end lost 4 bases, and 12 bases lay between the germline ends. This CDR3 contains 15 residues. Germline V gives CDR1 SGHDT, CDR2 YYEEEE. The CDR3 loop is CASSLEGDLADTQYF. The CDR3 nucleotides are TGTGCCAGCAGCTTGGAAGGGGATTTAGCAGATACGCAGTATTTT.

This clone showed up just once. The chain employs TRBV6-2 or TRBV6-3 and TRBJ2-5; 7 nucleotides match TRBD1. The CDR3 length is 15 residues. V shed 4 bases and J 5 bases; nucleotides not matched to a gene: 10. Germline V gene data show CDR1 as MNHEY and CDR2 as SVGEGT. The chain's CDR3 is CASSFTIGGGETQYF. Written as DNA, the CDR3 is TGTGCCAGCAGTTTCACGATAGGGGGCGGTGAGACCCAGTACTTC.

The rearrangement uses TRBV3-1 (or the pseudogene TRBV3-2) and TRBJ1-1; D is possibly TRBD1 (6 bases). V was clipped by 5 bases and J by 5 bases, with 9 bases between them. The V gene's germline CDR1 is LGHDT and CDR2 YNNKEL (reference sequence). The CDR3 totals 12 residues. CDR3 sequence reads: CASSKTGTEAFF. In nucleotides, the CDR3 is TGTGCCAGCAGCAAAACAGGGACTGAAGCTTTCTTT.

The DNA of the CDR3 is TGTGCCAGCTCACCACCGGCAGGACTAGGGGGCTACACCTTC. Translated: CASSPPAGLGGYTF. J is TRBJ1-2 and V is TRBV18; D not resolved. The V end lost 0 bases, the J end lost 8 bases, and 13 bases lay between the germline ends. The CDR3 spans 14 residues. CDR1 is KGHSH and CDR2 is LQKENI in the germline V gene.

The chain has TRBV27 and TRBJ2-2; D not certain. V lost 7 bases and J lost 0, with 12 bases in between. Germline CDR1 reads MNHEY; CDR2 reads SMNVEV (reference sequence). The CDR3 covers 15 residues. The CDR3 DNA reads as TGTGCCAGCAAAATACAGACGACGAACACCGGGGAGCTGTTTTTT. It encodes CASKIQTTNTGELFF.

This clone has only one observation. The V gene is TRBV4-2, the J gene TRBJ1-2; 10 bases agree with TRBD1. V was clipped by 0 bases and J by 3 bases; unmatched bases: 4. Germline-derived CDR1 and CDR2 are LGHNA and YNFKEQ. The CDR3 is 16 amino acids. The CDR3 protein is CASSQEWTGGDYGYTF. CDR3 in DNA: TGTGCCAGCAGCCAAGAGTGGACAGGGGGTGACTATGGCTACACCTTC.

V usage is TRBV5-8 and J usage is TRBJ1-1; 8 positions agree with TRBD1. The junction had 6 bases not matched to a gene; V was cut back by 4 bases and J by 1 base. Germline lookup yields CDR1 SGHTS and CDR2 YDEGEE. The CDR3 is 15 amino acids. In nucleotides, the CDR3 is TGTGCCAGCAGCGCCACAGGGGGGCCGAACACTGAAGCTTTCTTT. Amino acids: CASSATGGPNTEAFF.

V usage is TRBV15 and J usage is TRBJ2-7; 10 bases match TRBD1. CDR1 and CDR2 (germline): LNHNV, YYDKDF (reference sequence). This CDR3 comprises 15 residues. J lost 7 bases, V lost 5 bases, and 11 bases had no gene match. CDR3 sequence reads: CATSHRDRGLWEQYF. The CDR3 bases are TGTGCCACCAGCCACCGGGACAGGGGCTTGTGGGAGCAGTACTTC.

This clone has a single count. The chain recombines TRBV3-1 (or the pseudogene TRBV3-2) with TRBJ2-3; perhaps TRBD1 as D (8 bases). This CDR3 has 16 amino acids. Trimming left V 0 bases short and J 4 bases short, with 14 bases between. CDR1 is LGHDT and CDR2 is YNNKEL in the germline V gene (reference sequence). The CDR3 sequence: CASSQENRGGPDTQYF. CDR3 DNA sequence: TGTGCCAGCAGCCAAGAAAACAGGGGGGGCCCAGATACGCAGTATTTT.

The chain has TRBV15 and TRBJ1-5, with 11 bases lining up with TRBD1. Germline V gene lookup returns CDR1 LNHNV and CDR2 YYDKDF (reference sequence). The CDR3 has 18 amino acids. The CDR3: CASAPGTGGDYSNQPQHF. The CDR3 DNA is TGTGCGAGTGCACCCGGGACAGGGGGTGACTATAGCAATCAGCCCCAGCATTTT.

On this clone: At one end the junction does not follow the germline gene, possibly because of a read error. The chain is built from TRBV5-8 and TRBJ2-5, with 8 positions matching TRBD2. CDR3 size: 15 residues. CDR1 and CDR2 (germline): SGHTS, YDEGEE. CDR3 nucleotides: TGTGCCAGCAGATCGAACAGGGATCCGGGACTAGAGGTAAACTTC. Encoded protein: CASRSNRDPGLEVNF. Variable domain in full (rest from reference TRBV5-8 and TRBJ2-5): EAGVTQSPTHLIKTRGQQATLRCSPISGHTSVYWYQQALGLGLQFLLWYDEGEERNRGNFPPRFSGRQFPNYSSELNVNALELEDSALYLCASRSNRDPGLEVNFGPGTRLLVL.

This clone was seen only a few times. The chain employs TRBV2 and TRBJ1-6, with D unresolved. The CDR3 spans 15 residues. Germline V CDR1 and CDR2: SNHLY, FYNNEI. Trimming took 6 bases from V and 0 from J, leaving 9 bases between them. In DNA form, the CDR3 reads TGTGCCAGCAGGGACGGGAGCTCCTATAATTCACCCCTCCACTTT. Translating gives CASRDGSSYNSPLHF.

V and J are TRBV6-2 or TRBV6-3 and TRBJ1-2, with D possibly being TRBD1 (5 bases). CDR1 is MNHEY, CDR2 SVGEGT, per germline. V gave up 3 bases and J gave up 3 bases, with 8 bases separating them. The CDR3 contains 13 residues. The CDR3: CASSYQGDYGYTF. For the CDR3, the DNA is TGTGCCAGCAGTTATCAGGGCGACTATGGCTACACCTTC.

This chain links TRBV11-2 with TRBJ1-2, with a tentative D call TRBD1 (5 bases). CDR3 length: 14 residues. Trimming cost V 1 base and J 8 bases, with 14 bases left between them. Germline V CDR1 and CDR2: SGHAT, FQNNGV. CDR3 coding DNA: TGTGCCAGCAGCTTAGCTCTAGGGGAAGGAGGCTACACCTTC. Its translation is CASSLALGEGGYTF. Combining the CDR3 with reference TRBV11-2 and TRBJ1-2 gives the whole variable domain EAGVAQSPRYKIIEKRQSVAFWCNPISGHATLYWYQQILGQGPKLLIQFQNNGVVDDSQLPKDRFSAERLKGVDSTLKIQPAKLEDSAVYLCASSLALGEGGYTFGSGTRLTVV.

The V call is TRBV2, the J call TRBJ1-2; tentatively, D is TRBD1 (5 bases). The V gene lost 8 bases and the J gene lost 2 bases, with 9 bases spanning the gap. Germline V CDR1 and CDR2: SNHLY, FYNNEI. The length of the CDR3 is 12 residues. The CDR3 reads CASGGTNYGYTF. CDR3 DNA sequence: TGTGCCAGCGGGGGGACGAACTATGGCTACACCTTC.

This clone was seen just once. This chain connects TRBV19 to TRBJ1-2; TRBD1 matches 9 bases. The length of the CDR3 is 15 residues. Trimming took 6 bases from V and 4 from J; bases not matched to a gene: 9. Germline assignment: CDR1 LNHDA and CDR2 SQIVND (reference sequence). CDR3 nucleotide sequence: TGTGCCAGTAGGCGAACAGGGGGCGGGATCTATGGCTACACCTTC. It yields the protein CASRRTGGGIYGYTF.

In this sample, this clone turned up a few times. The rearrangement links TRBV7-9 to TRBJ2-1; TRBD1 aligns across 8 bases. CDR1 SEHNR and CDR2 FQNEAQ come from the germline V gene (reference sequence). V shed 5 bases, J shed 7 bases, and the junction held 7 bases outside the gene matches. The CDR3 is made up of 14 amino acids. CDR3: CASSLPRTGNEQFF. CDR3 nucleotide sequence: TGTGCCAGCAGCCTACCTCGGACAGGGAATGAGCAGTTCTTC.